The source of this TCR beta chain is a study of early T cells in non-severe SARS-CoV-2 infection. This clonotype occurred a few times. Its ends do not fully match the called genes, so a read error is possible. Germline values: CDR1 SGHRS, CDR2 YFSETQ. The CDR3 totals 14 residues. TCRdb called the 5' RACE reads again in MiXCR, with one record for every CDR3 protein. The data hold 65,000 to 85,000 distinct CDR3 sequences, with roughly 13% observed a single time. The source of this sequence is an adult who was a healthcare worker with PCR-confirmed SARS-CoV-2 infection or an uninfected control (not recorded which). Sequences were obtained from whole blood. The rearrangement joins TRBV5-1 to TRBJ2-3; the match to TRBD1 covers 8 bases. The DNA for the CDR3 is TGCTCCAGCAGCTCGACAGGGGGCACAGATACGCAGTATTTT. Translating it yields CSSSSTGGTDTQYF.